The 17 T cell receptor beta chains in this list originate from one sample, sequenced in a study of human T cells and chemical hapten exposure. MiXCR, applied by TCRdb to the RACE reads, yields one record per CDR3 protein. The sample records around 260,000 distinct CDR3 sequences, roughly 8.9% being singletons. The time point: pre-sensitization, week 0. The treatment denotes: therapeutic diphenylcyclopropenone sensitization with weekly scalp DPC. The sample in question was whole blood, obtained in connection with sensitization to the hapten diphenylcyclopropenone (DPC). The receptor source for this set is a woman in her thirties or forties with alopecia areata. Some clones in this sample may be carry-over from other donors' samples.

This clonotype was seen at least ten times. V usage is TRBV29-1 and J usage is TRBJ1-1; 9 nucleotides line up with TRBD1. Germline V CDR1 and CDR2: SQVTM, ANQGSEA. Trimming at V came to 6 bases and at J to 3 bases, leaving 5 bases not matched to a gene. This CDR3 is built from 13 residues. The CDR3 sequence is CSVTRTGDTEAFF. The CDR3 region has the DNA TGCAGCGTCACCCGGACAGGGGACACTGAAGCTTTCTTT.

This sequence joins TRBV7-2 and TRBJ1-6; 8 bases map to TRBD1. The CDR3 is 15 residues long. Per the germline V gene, CDR1 is SGHTA and CDR2 is FQGNSA. V trimming: 4 bases; J trimming: 14 bases; junction bases outside the gene matches: 13. The CDR3 reads CASSSRRNRGEALHF. The CDR3 DNA sequence: TGTGCCAGCAGCTCAAGACGAAACAGGGGGGAGGCCCTCCACTTT. The full variable domain, its missing parts supplied by reference TRBV7-2 and TRBJ1-6, is GAGVSQSPSNKVTEKGKDVELRCDPISGHTALYWYRQSLGQGLEFLIYFQGNSAPDKSGLPSDRFSAERTGGSVSTLTIQRTQQEDSAVYLCASSSRRNRGEALHFGNGTRLTVT.

This CDR3 reads CSALGTEPFF. CDR3 nucleotides: TGCAGTGCACTCGGGACCGAACCTTTCTTT. The chain combines TRBV20-1 with TRBJ1-1; tentative D call: TRBD1 (5 bases). V lost 6 bases and J 12 bases, leaving 14 bases between the germline ends. CDR1 is DFQATT and CDR2 is SNEGSKA in the germline V gene (reference sequence). This CDR3 contains 10 residues.

This clonotype was seen more than once but under ten times. The V gene is TRBV28, the J gene TRBJ1-1; possible D gene TRBD1, 5 bases. The CDR3 covers 14 residues. Germline loops: CDR1 MDHEN, CDR2 SYDVKM. Trimming took 5 bases from V and 5 from J, leaving 15 bases between them. The CDR3 is CASSILTGSTEAFF. In DNA form, the CDR3 reads TGTGCCAGCAGTATCCTAACAGGTTCTACTGAAGCTTTCTTT.

The gene calls are TRBV6-2 or TRBV6-3 and TRBJ1-5, with D tentatively TRBD1 (5 bases). CDR1 and CDR2 from the germline V gene are MNHEY and SVGEGT. Trimming removed 6 bases at V and 3 bases at J, with 12 bases between. The CDR3 has 14 residues. Here the CDR3 DNA reads TGTGCCAGCAGGGACACCGTTTTCAATCAGCCCCAGCATTTT. This sequence encodes CASRDTVFNQPQHF.

The CDR3 sequence is CASSSFSGNSPLHF. The CDR3 coding sequence is TGTGCCAGCAGTTCCTTCTCGGGTAATTCACCCCTCCACTTT. The chain links TRBV6-5 to TRBJ1-6, with D hard to call. There are 14 residues in the CDR3. V lost 4 bases, J lost 6 bases, and 10 bases lay in between. CDR1 is MNHEY and CDR2 is SVGAGI in the germline V gene.

This clonotype has at least ten counts. V gene TRBV7-9 combines with J gene TRBJ2-2, with D unclear. Trimming took off 4 bases at V and 0 bases at J, with 9 bases between the two ends. Germline loops: CDR1 SEHNR, CDR2 FQNEAQ (reference sequence). CDR3 length equals 15 residues. The CDR3: CASSSGEPNTGELFF. Here the CDR3 DNA reads TGTGCCAGCAGCTCGGGCGAGCCGAACACCGGGGAGCTGTTTTTT.

A note on this clonotype: A junction boundary mismatches the germline segment, possibly from a read error. The V and J genes are TRBV6-2 or TRBV6-3 and TRBJ2-6; D is possibly TRBD1 or TRBD2 (5 bases each). CDR3 length: 16 residues. Germline V gene sequence: CDR1 MNHEY, CDR2 SVGEGT. Written as DNA, the CDR3 is TGTGCCAGCAGTTACCTGGGGGAGTCTGGGGCTAACGTCCTGACTTTC. Protein product: CASSYLGESGANVLTF.

V usage is TRBV7-3 and J usage is TRBJ2-1; 11 bases fit TRBD2. The CDR3 spans 16 residues. V gave up 5 bases and J gave up 1 base; unmatched junction bases: 4. Germline loops: CDR1 SGHTA, CDR2 FQGTGA. The CDR3 loop reads CASSKIAGGSYNEQFF. The CDR3 DNA reads TGTGCCAGCAGCAAAATAGCGGGAGGGTCCTACAATGAGCAGTTCTTC.

The chain has TRBV20-1 and TRBJ2-7; TRBD1 is a possible D gene (5 bases). Per the germline V gene, CDR1 is DFQATT and CDR2 is SNEGSKA (reference sequence). V was clipped by 3 bases and J by 4 bases, with 16 bases between them. CDR3 length: 14 amino acids. The CDR3 nucleotides read TGCAGTGCTAGTGGATTAAAGGGGTATTACGAGCAGTACTTC. This sequence encodes CSASGLKGYYEQYF.

The V call is TRBV6-2 or TRBV6-3, the J call TRBJ2-7; D not certain. V lost 5 bases and J 4 bases, leaving 6 bases between the germline ends. The CDR3 consists of 11 residues. Germline V gene sequence: CDR1 MNHEY, CDR2 SVGEGT. CDR3 DNA: TGTGCCAGCAGTCAAAAATACGAGCAGTACTTC. This translates into CASSQKYEQYF.

This chain connects TRBV19 to TRBJ2-6; a weak D match, TRBD1 (5 bases). Germline values: CDR1 LNHDA, CDR2 SQIVND (reference sequence). The V end lost 9 bases, the J end lost 2 bases, and 8 bases lay between the germline ends. The length of the CDR3 is 13 residues. In DNA, the CDR3 is TGTGCCAGCCCCAGGGCTGGGGCCAACGTCCTGACTTTC. Its protein is CASPRAGANVLTF.

This clonotype was picked up a small number of times. J is TRBJ2-2 and V is TRBV7-3, with D tentatively TRBD2 (5 bases). CDR1 and CDR2 from the germline V gene are SGHTA and FQGTGA. V was cut by 5 bases and J by 7 bases, with 17 bases left in between. This CDR3 has 15 amino acids. In DNA, the CDR3 is TGTGCCAGCAGCCCCGGCGGGCGGATGGGCGGGGAGCTGTTTTTT. Translating gives CASSPGGRMGGELFF.

This clonotype was picked up a small number of times. The chain recombines TRBV27 with TRBJ2-3; TRBD2 matches at 7 bases. There are 16 residues in the CDR3. V was clipped by 7 bases and J by 2 bases; unmatched bases: 12. The germline V gene encodes CDR1 MNHEY and CDR2 SMNVEV (reference sequence). This chain's CDR3 is CASKLMASGNTDTQYF. The CDR3 nucleotides are TGTGCCAGCAAATTAATGGCTAGCGGAAACACAGATACGCAGTATTTT.

This clonotype has a single count. The junction departs from the called germline gene at one end, perhaps through a read error. This chain uses TRBV20-1 with TRBJ1-2; possibly TRBD1 for D (6 bases). CDR1 DFQATT and CDR2 SNEGSKA come from the germline V gene (reference sequence). The CDR3 consists of 13 residues. The CDR3 nucleotides are TGCAGTGCCCCCGTAGGGGGTGGCTATGGTTACACCTTC. It specifies CSAPVGGGYGYTF.

This clonotype was detected ten times or more. J is TRBJ1-3 and V is TRBV2, with D possibly TRBD1 on 5 matching bases. This CDR3 spans 18 amino acids. Germline values: CDR1 SNHLY, CDR2 FYNNEI. V gave up 2 bases and J gave up 0 bases, with 17 bases separating them. CDR3 region: CASSELGQSLSSGNTIYF. CDR3 coding DNA: TGTGCCAGCAGTGAACTGGGGCAGTCCTTATCCTCTGGAAACACCATATATTTT.

There are a few counts of this clonotype. The chain recombines TRBV11-2 with TRBJ2-3; no clear D gene. The CDR3 consists of 13 residues. Germline values: CDR1 SGHAT, CDR2 FQNNGV. Trimming left V 2 bases short and J 7 bases short, with 10 bases between. As DNA, the CDR3 is TGTGCCAGCAGCTTATTTGGGCCGAATACGCAGTATTTT. Amino acids: CASSLFGPNTQYF.